One sample yielded the 17 T cell receptor beta chains listed below, sequenced in a study of blood T cell repertoires in COVID-19. Libraries were prepared by immunoSEQ multiplex PCR; TCRdb keeps only in-frame clonotypes and omits some of them. The data contain around 120,000 clones, less than 85% of them seen just once; the ten biggest clones take up around 2.5%. Source material: peripheral blood. Every receptor here comes from a man between 50 and 59 years old with acute or convalescent COVID-19.

The chain joins TRBV6-5 to TRBJ1-1; no definite D call. The CDR3 extends over 13 amino acids. CDR1 is MNHEY, CDR2 SVGAGI, per germline. Trimming shortened V by 8 bases and J by 5 bases, and 15 bases separated the two germline ends. CDR3 sequence reads: CASVDGGGTEAFF. The CDR3 nucleotides read TGTGCCAGCGTGGACGGAGGTGGGACTGAAGCTTTCTTT.

The chain uses TRBV10-3 and TRBJ1-2, with a possible D match to TRBD1 (5 bases). Germline lookup yields CDR1 ENHRY and CDR2 SYGVKD. The CDR3 sequence is 14 residues long. The ends were cut back, 4 bases at V and 7 bases at J, with 16 bases in the middle. CDR3 DNA sequence: TGTGCCATCAGTGCCCCGGACATCAAGCGTGGCTACACCTTC. This encodes CAISAPDIKRGYTF.

The count of this clone is one. This rearrangement joins TRBV11-2 to TRBJ1-6; 7 nucleotides match TRBD1. J lost 6 bases, V lost 1 base, and 6 bases had no gene match. CDR1 and CDR2 (germline): SGHAT, FQNNGV. CDR3 length: 16 residues. DNA for the CDR3: TGTGCCAGCAGCTTAGGTCGAGACAGGGCTAATTCACCCCTCCACTTT. Translating it yields CASSLGRDRANSPLHF.

The genes are TRBV14 and TRBJ2-7, with 10 positions matching TRBD1. The V segment lost 6 bases and the J segment 2 bases; nucleotides outside the gene matches: 4. This CDR3 is 14 amino acids long. Germline CDR1 SGHDN, CDR2 FVKESK. The CDR3 here is CASRLTGGPYEQYF. CDR3 nucleotide sequence: TGTGCCAGCAGGCTGACAGGGGGCCCCTACGAGCAGTACTTC.

V and J are TRBV19 and TRBJ2-3; 12 positions agree with TRBD1. CDR3 length: 16 residues. Germline V gene sequence: CDR1 LNHDA, CDR2 SQIVND (reference sequence). Trimming cost V 5 bases and J 3 bases; bases outside gene matches: 6. The CDR3 loop is CASSRGTGGATDTQYF. DNA of the CDR3: TGTGCCAGTAGTCGTGGGACAGGGGGCGCAACAGATACGCAGTATTTT. Based on the CDR3 plus reference TRBV19 and TRBJ2-3, the full variable domain is DGGITQSPKYLFRKEGQNVTLSCEQNLNHDAMYWYRQDPGQGLRLIYYSQIVNDFQKGDIAEGYSVSREKKESFPLTVTSAQKNPTAFYLCASSRGTGGATDTQYFGPGTRLTVL.

The chain has TRBV10-3 and TRBJ2-2, with 7 bases identical to TRBD1. The germline V gene has CDR1 ENHRY and CDR2 SYGVKD. The CDR3 has 15 amino acids. Trimming at V came to 11 bases and at J to 5 bases, leaving 14 bases not matched to a gene. Here the CDR3 DNA reads TGTGCCTCCCTCATAGACGGGACAGATACCGGGGAGCTGTTTTTT. It specifies CASLIDGTDTGELFF.

The chain recombines TRBV5-1 with TRBJ2-7; 10 positions agree with TRBD1. CDR3 length equals 15 residues. CDR1 and CDR2 (germline): SGHRS, YFSETQ. J lost 7 bases, V lost 3 bases, and 10 bases had no gene match. The DNA of the CDR3 is TGCGCCAGCAGCTCAGAGGGACAGGGGATAAGGGAGCAGTACTTC. It specifies CASSSEGQGIREQYF.

This clone was seen once. This chain connects TRBV6-2 or TRBV6-3 to TRBJ2-1; tentatively, D is TRBD1 (5 bases). With 2 bases removed from V and 6 bases from J, the gap between germline ends came to 8 bases. The CDR3 contains 13 residues. The germline gives CDR1 MNHEY, CDR2 SVGEGT. The CDR3 DNA follows: TGTGCCAGCAGTTACGCCAGGGTCAATGAGCAGTTCTTC. Translation gives CASSYARVNEQFF.

This clone was picked up one time. The rearrangement links TRBV27 to TRBJ1-5, with TRBD1 matching 8 bases. The CDR3 consists of 14 residues. J lost 6 bases, V lost 6 bases, and 7 bases had no gene match. Per germline, CDR1 MNHEY and CDR2 SMNVEV (reference sequence). The CDR3 protein is CASSSQGGGQPQHF. As DNA, the CDR3 is TGTGCCAGCAGCTCACAGGGGGGAGGTCAGCCCCAGCATTTT.

This sequence joins TRBV6-1 and TRBJ2-5, with 7 bases matching TRBD2. The CDR3 length is 16 residues. The V and J ends lost 3 bases and 5 bases, in that order; junction bases with no gene match: 12. The germline gives CDR1 MNHNS, CDR2 SASEGT. This chain's CDR3 is CASSDPGEGRGETQYF. In nucleotides, the CDR3 is TGTGCCAGCAGTGACCCGGGGGAGGGGCGAGGGGAGACCCAGTACTTC.

The rearrangement links TRBV27 to TRBJ2-2; the match to TRBD1 covers 9 bases. Trimming cost V 6 bases and J 6 bases; bases outside gene matches: 11. The CDR3 length is 16 residues. CDR1 and CDR2 from the germline V gene are MNHEY and SMNVEV (reference sequence). In DNA, the CDR3 is TGTGCCAGCAGCCTGGGGGGACAGGGACGCCCCGGGGAGCTGTTTTTT. It encodes CASSLGGQGRPGELFF.

This clone was seen a handful of times. The chain carries TRBV3-1 (or the pseudogene TRBV3-2) and TRBJ2-5; 7 nucleotides match TRBD2. The germline gives CDR1 LGHDT, CDR2 YNNKEL (reference sequence). J gave up 5 bases and V 1 base, and 4 bases lay outside the gene matches. This CDR3 spans 14 amino acids. The CDR3 reads CASSQGGGAETQYF. The DNA of the CDR3 is TGTGCCAGCAGCCAAGGGGGAGGGGCGGAGACCCAGTACTTC.

V is TRBV3-1 (or the pseudogene TRBV3-2) and J is TRBJ2-2, with 7 bases matching TRBD2. From germline, CDR1 is LGHDT and CDR2 YNNKEL (reference sequence). V shed 3 bases, J shed 4 bases, and the junction held 8 bases outside the gene matches. The CDR3 is 16 amino acids. In nucleotides, the CDR3 is TGTGCCAGCAGCCATCGTCGGGGGGTGGGCACCGGGGAGCTGTTTTTT. Its protein is CASSHRRGVGTGELFF.

The chain links TRBV30 to TRBJ2-2; D remains ambiguous. This CDR3 region has 13 residues. Looked up from germline, CDR1 is GTSNPN and CDR2 is SVGIG (reference sequence). Trimming removed 5 bases from V and 1 base from J, with 8 bases in between. CDR3 loop: CAWFHRNTGELFF. As DNA, the CDR3 is TGTGCCTGGTTTCACAGGAACACCGGGGAGCTGTTTTTT.

The chain recombines TRBV15 with TRBJ1-2, with D possibly TRBD1 on 5 matching bases. The CDR3 contains 13 residues. CDR1 is LNHNV and CDR2 is YYDKDF in the germline V gene (reference sequence). V dropped 5 bases and J dropped 5 bases, with 12 bases sitting between them. The CDR3 sequence: CATSEAGGYGYTF. The CDR3 nucleotides are TGTGCCACCAGCGAAGCTGGGGGGTATGGCTACACCTTC.

The CDR3 here is CASSSPGQGPSSNYGYTF. The DNA of the CDR3 is TGTGCCAGTAGTTCTCCGGGACAGGGGCCTTCTAGCAACTATGGCTACACCTTC. This rearrangement joins TRBV19 to TRBJ1-2; 10 bases align to TRBD1. V lost 5 bases and J lost 2; bases outside the gene matches: 14. From germline, CDR1 is LNHDA and CDR2 SQIVND (reference sequence). The CDR3 covers 18 residues.

The rearrangement uses TRBV20-1 and TRBJ1-2; no clear D gene. Germline V gene sequence: CDR1 DFQATT, CDR2 SNEGSKA (reference sequence). Trimming pared 3 bases from V and 2 bases from J, leaving 13 bases between. There are 14 residues in the CDR3. CDR3 amino acids: CSASVGVTNYGYTF. The CDR3 bases are TGCAGTGCTAGTGTAGGAGTGACGAACTATGGCTACACCTTC.